This is a list of T cell receptor beta chains from one sample in a study of liver allograft versus peripheral blood T cells. MiXCR, run by TCRdb on the reads, gives a single entry per CDR3 protein. This table holds approximately 8,600 distinct CDR3 sequences, approximately 16% found once. The receptors come from a human patient who had a liver transplant. Some T cells may trace back to the graft donor. Each CDR3 is given with its conserved first and last residue. D genes are given only for firm matches. The size field is filled for only some rows; it gives once, few, many or a size class.

v_call	clone_size	d_call	j_call	cdr3_length	cdr3_aa	cdr3_nt
TRBV11-2	medium-sized	-	TRBJ2-1	17	CASSLRARPTLLNEQFF	TGTGCCAGCAGCTTACGGGCGAGGCCAACCCTATTGAATGAGCAGTTCTTC
TRBV5-4	-	-	TRBJ2-7	15	CASSSYRGGSYEQYF	TGTGCCAGCAGCTCATACAGGGGAGGCTCCTACGAGCAGTACTTC
TRBV11-2	few	TRBD1	TRBJ1-1	17	CASSLWGQGNRRAEAFF	TGTGCCAGCAGCTTGTGGGGACAGGGGAACCGGAGGGCTGAAGCTTTCTTT
TRBV6-2/TRBV6-3	many	-	TRBJ1-1	15	CASTEGGRMNTEAFF	TGTGCCAGCACCGAAGGGGGGCGGATGAACACTGAAGCTTTCTTT
TRBV5-4	-	-	TRBJ2-1	11	CASSLTNEQFF	TGTGCCAGCAGCTTGACGAATGAGCAGTTCTTC
TRBV12-3/TRBV12-4	-	TRBD1	TRBJ1-1	14	CASSLTGGGTEAFF	TGTGCCAGCAGTCTGACAGGGGGAGGCACTGAAGCTTTCTTT
TRBV5-5	many	-	TRBJ1-6	13	CASSVSLNSPLHF	TGTGCCAGCAGCGTGAGCCTGAATTCACCCCTCCACTTT
TRBV7-2	-	-	TRBJ2-5	15	CASSVVRGHQETQYF	TGTGCCAGCAGCGTAGTGCGGGGGCATCAAGAGACCCAGTACTTC
TRBV18	medium-sized	-	TRBJ1-2	15	CASSPQKGGMDGYTF	TGTGCCAGCTCACCTCAGAAAGGGGGTATGGATGGCTACACCTTC
TRBV19	many	-	TRBJ1-5	13	CASTGFGGQPQHF	TGTGCCAGCACGGGCTTCGGGGGTCAGCCCCAGCATTTT
TRBV27	medium-sized	TRBD1	TRBJ1-4	16	CASSSHSGGGGEKLFF	TGTGCCAGCAGTTCCCACTCAGGGGGCGGTGGTGAAAAACTGTTTTTT
TRBV14	medium-sized	-	TRBJ1-6	16	CASSQIQGDYNSPLHF	TGTGCCAGCAGCCAAATACAGGGTGACTATAATTCACCCCTCCACTTT
TRBV5-4	-	-	TRBJ1-4	14	CASSLSGTNEKLFF	TGTGCCAGCAGCTTATCCGGGACTAATGAAAAACTGTTTTTT
TRBV6-1	few	TRBD1	TRBJ2-7	15	CASSGQGSFQNEQYF	TGTGCCAGCAGTGGACAGGGCTCCTTTCAGAACGAGCAGTACTTC
TRBV12-3/TRBV12-4	-	TRBD1	TRBJ2-5	12	CATRDSQETQYF	TGTGCCACCCGGGACAGTCAAGAGACCCAGTACTTC
TRBV2	-	-	TRBJ1-5	12	CASSRQNQPQHF	TGTGCCAGCAGTAGGCAGAATCAGCCCCAGCATTTT
TRBV5-4	many	-	TRBJ1-3	17	CASSNPQGEGIGNTIYF	TGTGCCAGCAGCAACCCACAGGGTGAAGGAATCGGAAACACCATATATTTT
TRBV6-1	-	TRBD2	TRBJ2-7	16	CASSYSSGDSSYEQYF	TGTGCCAGCAGTTACTCTAGCGGGGACAGCTCCTACGAGCAGTACTTC
TRBV5-4	many	TRBD1	TRBJ1-2	16	CASSLYTTGERGGYTF	TGTGCCAGCAGCTTGTATACTACAGGGGAGAGGGGTGGCTACACCTTC
TRBV20-1	-	-	TRBJ1-1	13	CSARSQGDTEAFF	TGCAGTGCTAGATCTCAGGGCGACACTGAAGCTTTCTTT
TRBV19	medium-sized	TRBD1	TRBJ1-2	14	CASSKGQTNYGYTF	TGTGCCAGTAGTAAGGGACAGACTAACTATGGCTACACCTTC
TRBV12-5	-	-	TRBJ1-2	14	CASGFQWLNYGYTF	TGTGCTAGTGGCTTCCAATGGCTAAACTATGGCTACACCTTC
TRBV16	large	-	TRBJ1-2	14	CASSLPPPEGGYTF	TGTGCCAGCAGCCTACCTCCCCCCGAGGGTGGCTACACCTTC
TRBV7-2	medium-sized	TRBD1	TRBJ1-2	17	CASRFTLQGTGYYGYTF	TGTGCCAGCAGGTTTACCTTGCAGGGGACAGGCTACTATGGCTACACCTTC
TRBV12-3/TRBV12-4	few	-	TRBJ2-1	13	CASSFAGYNEQFF	TGTGCCAGCAGTTTTGCGGGATACAATGAGCAGTTCTTC
TRBV6-1	medium-sized	TRBD1	TRBJ1-2	13	CASSVGTDYGYTF	TGTGCCAGCAGTGTCGGGACAGACTATGGCTACACCTTC
TRBV19	medium-sized	TRBD1	TRBJ1-6	16	CASSGLPGQGNSPLHF	TGTGCCAGTAGTGGGTTGCCGGGACAGGGTAATTCACCCCTCCACTTT
TRBV7-9	-	-	TRBJ2-5	13	CASSFGTQETQYF	TGTGCCAGCAGCTTCGGGACTCAAGAGACCCAGTACTTC
TRBV6-2/TRBV6-3	-	-	TRBJ2-3	14	CASSWARGRDTQYF	TGTGCCAGCAGTTGGGCGAGGGGACGAGATACGCAGTATTTT
TRBV24-1	few	-	TRBJ2-2	14	CATSAGFNTGELFF	TGTGCCACCAGTGCAGGTTTTAACACCGGGGAGCTGTTTTTT